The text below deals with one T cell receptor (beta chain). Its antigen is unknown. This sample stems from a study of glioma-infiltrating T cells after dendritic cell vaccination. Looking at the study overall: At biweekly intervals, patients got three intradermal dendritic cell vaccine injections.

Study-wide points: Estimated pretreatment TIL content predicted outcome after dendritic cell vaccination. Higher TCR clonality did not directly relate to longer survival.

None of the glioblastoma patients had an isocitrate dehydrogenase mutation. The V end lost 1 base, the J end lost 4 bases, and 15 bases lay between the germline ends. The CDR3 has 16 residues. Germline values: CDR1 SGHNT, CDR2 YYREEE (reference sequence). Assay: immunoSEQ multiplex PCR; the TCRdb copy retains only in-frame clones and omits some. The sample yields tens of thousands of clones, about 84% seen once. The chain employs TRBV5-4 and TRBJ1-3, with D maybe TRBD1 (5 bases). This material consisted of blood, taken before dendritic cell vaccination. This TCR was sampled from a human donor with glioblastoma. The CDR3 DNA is TGTGCCAGCAGCTTGAAGTCTACAGGTTGGGGAAACACCATATATTTT. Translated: CASSLKSTGWGNTIYF.